These 20 T cell receptor beta chains were all obtained from the same sample, sequenced in a study of blood T cell repertoires in COVID-19. Produced via immunoSEQ multiplex PCR; TCRdb's table is partial and in-frame only. The table shows approximately 200,000 clones, with roughly four fifths occurring only once. Input material: PBMCs or T cells enriched from blood (not recorded which). The receptors shown here come from a man between 35 and 55 years old who had recovered from COVID-19.

The rearrangement joins TRBV6-5 to TRBJ1-3; 8 bases fit TRBD1. This CDR3 comprises 15 residues. V lost 5 bases, J lost 2 bases, and 5 bases stayed unmatched. Germline CDR1 reads MNHEY; CDR2 reads SVGAGI. The CDR3 reads CASSRGQGTGNTIYF. For the CDR3, the DNA is TGTGCCAGCAGTCGCGGACAGGGTACTGGAAACACCATATATTTT.

The V and J genes are TRBV6-5 and TRBJ1-1; D unclear. Trimming removed 7 bases at V and 2 bases at J, with 11 bases between. The CDR3 has 13 residues. The germline gives CDR1 MNHEY, CDR2 SVGAGI. CDR3 sequence reads: CASTRQLNTEAFF. The CDR3 DNA follows: TGTGCCAGCACACGCCAACTCAACACTGAAGCTTTCTTT.

The sample holds one count of this clone. The chain has TRBV7-2 and TRBJ2-7, with 7 bases fitting TRBD1. CDR1 SGHTA and CDR2 FQGNSA come from the germline V gene. V gave up 5 bases and J gave up 1 base; unmatched junction bases: 11. There are 16 residues in the CDR3. CDR3 residues: CASSLSGTVRSYEQYF. DNA for the CDR3: TGTGCCAGCAGCCTCTCCGGGACAGTGCGGTCCTACGAGCAGTACTTC.

The rearrangement uses TRBV11-3 and TRBJ2-1; 7 positions agree with TRBD2. Germline V CDR1 and CDR2: SGHNT, YENEEA. Trimming removed 4 bases from V and 0 bases from J; junction bases left unmatched: 6. CDR3 size: 16 residues. Here the CDR3 reads CASSSLAESSYNEQFF. The DNA of the CDR3 is TGTGCCAGCAGCTCTCTAGCGGAAAGCTCCTACAATGAGCAGTTCTTC.

This clone occurred a few times. The chain combines TRBV9 with TRBJ1-6, with 7 bases lining up with TRBD1. Germline CDR1 SGDLS, CDR2 YYNGEE. The ends lost 4 bases at V and 4 bases at J; junction bases unmatched: 2. The CDR3 runs 14 residues. The CDR3 DNA sequence: TGTGCCAGCAGCCCGGGACAGTATAATTCACCCCTCCACTTT. It encodes CASSPGQYNSPLHF.

J is TRBJ1-1 and V is TRBV29-1, with 10 bases identical to TRBD1. The V and J ends lost 3 bases and 6 bases, in that order; junction bases with no gene match: 10. This CDR3 comprises 15 residues. Germline CDR1 reads SQVTM; CDR2 reads ANQGSEA. CDR3 DNA sequence: TGCAGCGTTGAGGGGACAGGGGATAATTATGCTGAAGCTTTCTTT. As protein: CSVEGTGDNYAEAFF. Variable domain in full (rest from reference TRBV29-1 and TRBJ1-1): SAVISQKPSRDICQRGTSLTIQCQVDSQVTMMFWYRQQPGQSLTLIATANQGSEATYESGFVIDKFPISRPNLTFSTLTVSNMSPEDSSIYLCSVEGTGDNYAEAFFGQGTRLTVV.

V and J are TRBV9 and TRBJ1-1; perhaps TRBD1 as D (6 bases). In germline, CDR1 is SGDLS, CDR2 YYNGEE. This CDR3 region has 15 residues. The V end lost 3 bases, the J end lost 1 base, and 13 bases lay between the germline ends. CDR3 nucleotide sequence: TGTGCCAGCAGCGCGTGGGACACGGGGAACACTGAAGCTTTCTTT. Its protein is CASSAWDTGNTEAFF. Supplemented by reference TRBV9 and TRBJ1-1, the full variable domain reads DSGVTQTPKHLITATGQRVTLRCSPRSGDLSVYWYQQSLDQGLQFLIQYYNGEERAKGNILERFSAQQFPDLHSELNLSSLELGDSALYFCASSAWDTGNTEAFFGQGTRLTVV.

The CDR3 region has the DNA TGCGCCAGCAGCTTGAAAATCGACAGACCTAACACTGAAGCTTTCTTT. It specifies CASSLKIDRPNTEAFF. V usage is TRBV5-1 and J usage is TRBJ1-1, with a weak D call TRBD1 (5 bases). Looked up from germline, CDR1 is SGHRS and CDR2 is YFSETQ. The CDR3 has 16 amino acids. V gave up 1 base and J gave up 2 bases, with 15 bases separating them.

The rearrangement joins TRBV24-1 to TRBJ1-2; perhaps TRBD1 as D (6 bases). The CDR3 runs to 11 residues. V lost 4 bases, J lost 11 bases, and 10 bases lay in between. Germline-derived CDR1 and CDR2 are KGHDR and SFDVKD. Here the CDR3 reads CATSEGGAYTF. In DNA, the CDR3 is TGTGCCACCAGTGAGGGGGGGGCATACACCTTC.

V is TRBV19 and J is TRBJ1-6; D gene ambiguous. The V gene's germline CDR1 is LNHDA and CDR2 SQIVND (reference sequence). The CDR3 extends over 14 amino acids. V lost 4 bases, J lost 8 bases, and 12 bases lay in between. The CDR3 DNA reads as TGTGCCAGTAGTACCGGACTGATCCATTCACCCCTCCACTTT. This codes for CASSTGLIHSPLHF.

The count of this clone is one. This rearrangement joins TRBV7-9 to TRBJ2-5; 9 bases fit TRBD1. This CDR3 region has 15 residues. V was pared by 1 base and J by 4 bases, with 4 bases of the junction left unmatched. The germline gives CDR1 SEHNR, CDR2 FQNEAQ (reference sequence). This CDR3 is CASSLGDRVVETQYF. CDR3 sequence (DNA): TGTGCCAGCAGCTTAGGGGACAGGGTTGTAGAGACCCAGTACTTC.

This sequence joins TRBV7-8 and TRBJ2-3, with TRBD2 as a possible D gene (6 bases). V dropped 2 bases and J dropped 0 bases, with 12 bases sitting between them. CDR3 length: 16 amino acids. Germline V gene lookup returns CDR1 SGHVS and CDR2 FQNEAQ. CDR3 bases: TGTGCCAGCAGCTTATTGGGCGGGGCCAGCACAGATACGCAGTATTTT. Protein product: CASSLLGGASTDTQYF.

The rearrangement joins TRBV11-1 to TRBJ2-2; TRBD2 is a possible D gene (6 bases). CDR1 is SGHAT, CDR2 FQDESV, per germline (reference sequence). CDR3 size: 15 residues. The V end lost 3 bases, the J end lost 4 bases, and 12 bases lay between the germline ends. The CDR3 protein is CASSFGRDFTGELFF. The CDR3 region has the DNA TGTGCCAGCAGCTTCGGCAGGGACTTCACCGGGGAGCTGTTTTTT. Full variable domain (rest looked up from reference TRBV11-1 and TRBJ2-2): EAEVAQSPRYKITEKSQAVAFWCDPISGHATLYWYRQILGQGPELLVQFQDESVVDDSQLPKDRFSAERLKGVDSTLKIQPAELGDSAMYLCASSFGRDFTGELFFGEGSRLTVL.

This chain joins TRBV4-1 and TRBJ1-2; 9 nucleotides match TRBD1. The CDR3 spans 17 residues. V dropped 6 bases and J dropped 2; count of bases not matched to a gene: 13. From germline, CDR1 is MGHRA and CDR2 YSYEKL. The CDR3 here is CASSQGDGTGLNYGYTF. CDR3 DNA: TGCGCCAGCAGTCAGGGGGACGGGACAGGGCTAAACTATGGCTACACCTTC.

This clone occurred a few times. The V and J genes are TRBV7-8 and TRBJ1-4; weak D call: TRBD1 (5 bases). The V gene's germline CDR1 is SGHVS and CDR2 FQNEAQ. This CDR3 spans 16 amino acids. Trimming stripped 2 bases from V and 7 bases from J, with 17 bases between. The CDR3 DNA is TGTGCCAGCAGCTTAAGCCCTCCTCGGCAGGGTGAAAAACTGTTTTTT. It encodes CASSLSPPRQGEKLFF.

The V and J genes are TRBV18 and TRBJ1-2; tentative D call: TRBD1 (6 bases). Trimming pared 2 bases from V and 6 bases from J, leaving 10 bases between. The CDR3 extends over 13 amino acids. CDR1 and CDR2 from the germline V gene are KGHSH and LQKENI. The CDR3 spells CASSPRGKDGYTF. CDR3 coding DNA: TGTGCCAGCTCACCAAGGGGGAAGGATGGCTACACCTTC.

The rearrangement uses TRBV6-5 and TRBJ1-4; D is unresolved. This CDR3 has 13 residues. The germline V gene encodes CDR1 MNHEY and CDR2 SVGAGI. V lost 4 bases to trimming and J lost 5 bases, with 8 bases between them. The CDR3 DNA follows: TGTGCCAGCAGTTCTCGGGGAAATGAAAAACTGTTTTTT. Residues: CASSSRGNEKLFF.

As regards this clone: The same CDR3 arises from other DNA sequences in this sample as well. This chain joins TRBV13 and TRBJ2-1; 12 bases align to TRBD2. Losses at the gene ends were 2 bases for V and 7 bases for J; bases not matched to a gene: 3. The CDR3 loop spans 15 amino acids. Germline V gene lookup returns CDR1 PRHDT and CDR2 FYEKMQ (reference sequence). CDR3 protein: CASSLRLAGVNEQFF. The CDR3 nucleotides read TGTGCCAGCAGCTTACGACTAGCGGGAGTAAATGAGCAGTTCTTC.

The chain uses TRBV6-1 and TRBJ1-5; no clear D gene. This CDR3 has 15 amino acids. V lost 3 bases and J 3 bases, leaving 12 bases between the germline ends. The germline V gene has CDR1 MNHNS and CDR2 SASEGT. The CDR3 DNA reads as TGTGCCAGCAGTGAGGAGGGCTACCTCAATCAGCCCCAGCATTTT. Protein product: CASSEEGYLNQPQHF.

This chain connects TRBV7-9 to TRBJ1-3; tentatively, D is TRBD1 (5 bases). CDR3 size: 14 residues. Germline V gene lookup returns CDR1 SEHNR and CDR2 FQNEAQ (reference sequence). Deletions cut 4 bases from V and 4 bases from J, with 11 bases between. CDR3 loop: CASSYTGTGNTIYF. DNA for the CDR3: TGTGCCAGCAGCTACACAGGTACCGGAAACACCATATATTTT.